A single sample gave rise to the 21 T cell receptor beta chains below, sequenced in a study of CD8 T cells in Susac syndrome. Random hexamers were used to reverse transcribe the RNA input (roughly 0.5 to 1 ug). TCRdb redid the calling of the immunoSEQ multiplex PCR reads with MiXCR, one entry per CDR3 protein. The sample includes 50,000 to 60,000 distinct CDR3 sequences, just over 90% of them seen just once. What was sequenced was CD8+ T cells from PBMCs. These receptors were collected from a human donor in good health.

The chain is built from TRBV6-6 and TRBJ1-5; D call uncertain. Trimming took off 0 bases at V and 0 bases at J, with 9 bases between the two ends. CDR1 is MNHNY, CDR2 SVGAGI, per germline (reference sequence). The CDR3 spans 16 residues. The CDR3 protein is CASSYSRAYSNQPQHF. CDR3 sequence (DNA): TGTGCCAGCAGTTACTCCAGAGCGTATAGCAATCAGCCCCAGCATTTT.

This clonotype showed up just once. CDR3 sequence: CASSLETGSEQYF. DNA of the CDR3: TGTGCCAGCAGCTTAGAAACGGGCTCCGAGCAGTACTTC. The J gene is TRBJ2-7, the V gene TRBV11-2; D gene unclear. This CDR3 is built from 13 residues. Between the trimmed V and J ends, which lost 0 bases and 6 bases, there was a span of 9 bases. CDR1 is SGHAT and CDR2 is FQNNGV in the germline V gene.

V gene TRBV29-1 combines with J gene TRBJ2-5; 7 nucleotides agree with TRBD2. V was clipped by 2 bases and J by 5 bases; unmatched bases: 11. The CDR3 is 15 residues long. Germline loops: CDR1 SQVTM, CDR2 ANQGSEA. CDR3 in amino acids: CSVERGRGGSETQYF. The DNA of the CDR3 is TGCAGCGTTGAACGGGGGAGGGGTGGGTCGGAGACCCAGTACTTC.

The chain uses TRBV4-1 and TRBJ1-4; D remains unclear. Looked up from germline, CDR1 is MGHRA and CDR2 is YSYEKL. CDR3 size: 14 residues. Trimming cost V 4 bases and J 5 bases, with 11 bases left between them. The CDR3 DNA is TGCGCCAGCAGCCCTACTGCAGTGAATGAAAAACTGTTTTTT. Protein product: CASSPTAVNEKLFF.

The chain has TRBV30 and TRBJ2-1, with 11 bases that match TRBD2. CDR3 length: 15 residues. CDR1 and CDR2 (germline): GTSNPN, SVGIG (reference sequence). V was clipped by 2 bases and J by 7 bases; unmatched bases: 7. CDR3 region: CAWSRLAGGINEQFF. The CDR3 DNA reads as TGTGCCTGGAGTAGGCTAGCGGGGGGTATTAATGAGCAGTTCTTC.

The rearrangement uses TRBV5-1 and TRBJ2-1; no clear D gene. Trimming took off 6 bases at V and 0 bases at J, with 16 bases between the two ends. Germline V gene sequence: CDR1 SGHRS, CDR2 YFSETQ. The CDR3 spans 16 residues. The CDR3 region has the DNA TGCGCCAGCAAGGTCCGGTTGGGTCACTCCTACAATGAGCAGTTCTTC. Its protein product is CASKVRLGHSYNEQFF.

The rearrangement joins TRBV19 to TRBJ2-7, with no clear D. Trimming shortened V by 6 bases and J by 7 bases, and 16 bases separated the two germline ends. The CDR3 sequence is 13 residues long. Germline V gene data show CDR1 as LNHDA and CDR2 as SQIVND (reference sequence). Here the CDR3 reads CASSQVGGGEQYF. CDR3 nucleotide sequence: TGTGCCAGTAGCCAGGTCGGTGGTGGTGAGCAGTACTTC.

The chain is built from TRBV12-3 or TRBV12-4 and TRBJ2-1, with 9 nucleotides matching TRBD2. V shed 3 bases and J 9 bases; nucleotides not matched to a gene: 6. This CDR3 comprises 14 residues. CDR3 region: CASSFSGGEVEQFF. In nucleotides, the CDR3 is TGTGCCAGCAGTTTTAGCGGGGGTGAAGTTGAGCAGTTCTTC.

The genes are TRBV2 and TRBJ2-3; D might be TRBD2 (6 bases). The germline V and J ends were trimmed by 3 bases and 7 bases, with 11 bases remaining between them. Germline V gene data show CDR1 as SNHLY and CDR2 as FYNNEI. The length of the CDR3 is 13 residues. CDR3 sequence (DNA): TGTGCCAGCAGTGAGAGACTAGATTATACGCAGTATTTT. Translation: CASSERLDYTQYF.

V is TRBV6-5 and J is TRBJ2-3; D is perhaps TRBD2 (6 bases). The CDR3 has 15 amino acids. The V gene lost 7 bases and the J gene lost 3 bases, with 17 bases spanning the gap. The germline V gene encodes CDR1 MNHEY and CDR2 SVGAGI. The CDR3 sequence is CASTPFGGATDTQYF. The DNA of the CDR3 is TGTGCCAGCACTCCCTTTGGAGGGGCAACAGATACGCAGTATTTT.

This chain connects TRBV7-9 to TRBJ2-7, with a possible D match to TRBD1 (7 bases). Germline loops: CDR1 SEHNR, CDR2 FQNEAQ (reference sequence). V was trimmed by 2 bases and J by 3 bases, leaving 14 bases between them. The CDR3 contains 15 residues. The CDR3 coding sequence is TGTGCCAGCAGCTTACGCGGGACAGAAGTCTACGAGCAGTACTTC. This codes for CASSLRGTEVYEQYF.

The chain carries TRBV29-1 and TRBJ2-3; 7 positions agree with TRBD2. Germline V gives CDR1 SQVTM, CDR2 ANQGSEA. This CDR3 has 14 residues. With V trimmed by 7 bases and J by 1 base, 8 bases remained unmatched. This chain's CDR3 is CSATGTSGTDTQYF. CDR3 coding DNA: TGCAGCGCCACAGGAACTAGCGGCACAGATACGCAGTATTTT.

This sequence joins TRBV19 and TRBJ2-1; weak D call: TRBD2 (5 bases). V was cut by 8 bases and J by 3 bases, with 17 bases left in between. The CDR3 contains 15 residues. From germline, CDR1 is LNHDA and CDR2 SQIVND (reference sequence). This CDR3 reads CASSGDITSYNEQFF. Written as DNA, the CDR3 is TGTGCCAGTTCCGGGGATATTACTAGCTACAATGAGCAGTTCTTC.

The count of this clonotype is one. This chain joins TRBV5-4 and TRBJ2-1, with a possible D match to TRBD1 (5 bases). In germline, CDR1 is SGHNT, CDR2 YYREEE (reference sequence). V shed 3 bases and J shed 5 bases, with 12 bases lying between them. The CDR3 is 14 residues long. The CDR3 region is CASSSLDSDNEQFF. Written as DNA, the CDR3 is TGTGCCAGCAGCTCCCTAGACAGCGACAATGAGCAGTTCTTC.

The genes are TRBV7-9 and TRBJ2-1; D not certain. Germline V CDR1 and CDR2: SEHNR, FQNEAQ (reference sequence). V gave up 5 bases and J gave up 4 bases, with 12 bases separating them. The CDR3 sequence is 14 residues long. The CDR3 sequence is CASSRLVDYNEQFF. The CDR3 DNA sequence: TGTGCCAGCAGCCGCTTAGTGGATTACAATGAGCAGTTCTTC. The variable domain in full, with the rest retrieved from reference TRBV7-9 and TRBJ2-1, is DTGVSQNPRHKITKRGQNVTFRCDPISEHNRLYWYRQTLGQGPEFLTYFQNEAQLEKSRLLSDRFSAERPKGSFSTLEIQRTEQGDSAMYLCASSRLVDYNEQFFGPGTRLTVL.

The gene calls are TRBV12-3 or TRBV12-4 and TRBJ1-2; possible D gene TRBD1, 6 bases. The CDR3 is made up of 15 amino acids. V was trimmed by 4 bases and J by 8 bases, leaving 20 bases between them. This CDR3 reads CASSYTGGGSKGYTF. The CDR3 DNA is TGTGCCAGCAGTTACACGGGAGGGGGGTCGAAGGGCTACACCTTC.

The chain has TRBV28 and TRBJ2-7; D may be TRBD2 (6 bases). Trimming removed 6 bases from V and 1 base from J, with 19 bases in between. Per the germline V gene, CDR1 is MDHEN and CDR2 is SYDVKM. This CDR3 comprises 16 residues. Here the CDR3 reads CASSSRSEGRSYEQYF. The CDR3 DNA reads TGTGCCAGCAGCTCTAGGTCGGAGGGCCGATCCTACGAGCAGTACTTC.

V gene TRBV5-1 combines with J gene TRBJ2-1, with 10 bases matching TRBD1. Germline loops: CDR1 SGHRS, CDR2 YFSETQ. The CDR3 is made up of 14 amino acids. Trimming removed 4 bases from V and 6 bases from J; junction bases left unmatched: 4. CDR3 loop: CASSPGTGANEQFF. The DNA of the CDR3 is TGCGCCAGCAGCCCCGGGACAGGGGCCAATGAGCAGTTCTTC.

The genes are TRBV6-5 and TRBJ1-4; no reliable D call. V lost 8 bases and J 0 bases, leaving 13 bases between the germline ends. This CDR3 comprises 15 residues. Germline CDR1 MNHEY, CDR2 SVGAGI. CDR3 amino acids: CASSSGVATNEKLFF. In nucleotides, the CDR3 is TGTGCCAGCTCCTCCGGTGTCGCAACTAATGAAAAACTGTTTTTT.

This chain joins TRBV20-1 and TRBJ2-1; 8 bases are shared with TRBD1. The CDR3 covers 14 residues. Looked up from germline, CDR1 is DFQATT and CDR2 is SNEGSKA (reference sequence). V dropped 3 bases and J dropped 3; count of bases not matched to a gene: 4. CDR3: CSASEGQDYNEQFF. The CDR3 coding sequence is TGCAGTGCTAGTGAGGGACAGGACTACAATGAGCAGTTCTTC.

V usage is TRBV2 and J usage is TRBJ2-2; D may match TRBD1 or TRBD2 (5 bases each). The CDR3 runs 17 residues. Trimming cost V 2 bases and J 6 bases, with 19 bases left between them. The germline CDR1 and CDR2 sequences are SNHLY and FYNNEI. CDR3 sequence reads: CASSERSGEGPAGELFF. Written as DNA, the CDR3 is TGTGCCAGCAGTGAAAGGTCGGGCGAGGGGCCCGCCGGGGAGCTGTTTTTT.